The 20 T cell receptor beta chains presented below share a single source sample, sequenced in a study of blood T cell repertoires in COVID-19. Generated by immunoSEQ multiplex PCR, the TCRdb table keeps only in-frame clones and is missing some. The sample lists some 120,000 clones; around 87% were seen once. Source material: peripheral blood. Source of these receptors: a woman aged 45-65 years who had recovered from COVID-19.

V is TRBV6-1 and J is TRBJ2-3; 7 bases map to TRBD1. Germline CDR1 MNHNS, CDR2 SASEGT. The CDR3 contains 13 residues. After removal of 2 bases from V and 4 bases from J, the junction contained 0 bases not matched to a gene. The CDR3 DNA reads as TGTGCCAGCAGTGAACAGGGGGCAGATACGCAGTATTTT. It is translated as CASSEQGADTQYF.

V and J are TRBV18 and TRBJ2-7, with TRBD2 identical over 8 bases. Germline-derived CDR1 and CDR2 are KGHSH and LQKENI. This CDR3 comprises 16 residues. The V segment lost 1 base and the J segment 3 bases; nucleotides outside the gene matches: 8. The CDR3 DNA follows: TGTGCCAGCTCACCACAACCTAGCGGGCGCTTCTACGAGCAGTACTTC. This translates into CASSPQPSGRFYEQYF.

The rearrangement joins TRBV4-3 to TRBJ2-1, with TRBD2 as a possible D gene (5 bases). The CDR3 sequence is 13 residues long. CDR1 and CDR2 from the germline V gene are LGHNA and YSLEER. The ends were cut back, 1 base at V and 14 bases at J, with 15 bases in the middle. The CDR3 DNA reads as TGCGCCAGCAGCCAAGGGGCAGCGGACCAAGAGTTCTTC. Amino acid sequence: CASSQGAADQEFF.

This clone has a single count. This chain uses TRBV5-1 with TRBJ2-3; 8 bases map to TRBD2. Losses at the gene ends were 0 bases for V and 0 bases for J; bases not matched to a gene: 6. From germline, CDR1 is SGHRS and CDR2 YFSETQ. The CDR3 loop spans 17 amino acids. The CDR3 protein is CASSLGRGLVSTDTQYF. CDR3 sequence (DNA): TGCGCCAGCAGCTTGGGTAGGGGACTAGTCAGCACAGATACGCAGTATTTT.

The CDR3 bases are TGTGCCAGCAGCTTATCGACAGGGTCTGGAAACACCATATATTTT. Its translation is CASSLSTGSGNTIYF. The chain has TRBV11-2 and TRBJ1-3; TRBD1 aligns across 7 bases. CDR1 and CDR2 (germline): SGHAT, FQNNGV. The V segment lost 2 bases and the J segment 1 base; nucleotides outside the gene matches: 2. The CDR3 is 15 amino acids.

This clone came up a few times. V and J are TRBV9 and TRBJ2-6; perhaps TRBD1 as D (5 bases). This CDR3 spans 15 amino acids. V was pared by 3 bases and J by 1 base, with 8 bases between. The V gene's germline CDR1 is SGDLS and CDR2 YYNGEE. CDR3 sequence: CASSERGSGANVLTF. CDR3 bases: TGTGCCAGCAGCGAAAGGGGTTCTGGGGCCAACGTCCTGACTTTC.

V gene TRBV18 combines with J gene TRBJ2-3; 7 nucleotides align to TRBD1. V shed 2 bases and J 6 bases; nucleotides not matched to a gene: 8. The germline gives CDR1 KGHSH, CDR2 LQKENI. There are 15 residues in the CDR3. The DNA for the CDR3 is TGTGCCAGCTCACCAAACGAGGGGGCGCTGGATACGCAGTATTTT. The encoded protein is CASSPNEGALDTQYF.

The chain joins TRBV5-4 to TRBJ1-1; TRBD1 matches 8 bases. The trim removed 0 bases at V and 8 bases at J, leaving 3 bases unmatched. CDR1 is SGHNT, CDR2 YYREEE, per germline (reference sequence). The CDR3 runs to 13 residues. Here the CDR3 reads CASSLGDRPEAFF. The CDR3 bases are TGTGCCAGCAGCTTGGGGGACAGGCCAGAAGCTTTCTTT.

This clone occurred a few times. The chain combines TRBV11-3 with TRBJ1-5; no definite D call. The germline gives CDR1 SGHNT, CDR2 YENEEA. The V gene lost 5 bases and the J gene lost 0 bases, with 5 bases spanning the gap. This CDR3 comprises 13 residues. The CDR3 DNA is TGTGCCAGCAGCCCAAATAGCAATCAGCCCCAGCATTTT. This codes for CASSPNSNQPQHF. Full variable domain (outside the CDR3, taken from reference TRBV11-3 and TRBJ1-5): EAGVVQSPRYKIIEKKQPVAFWCNPISGHNTLYWYLQNLGQGPELLIRYENEEAVDDSQLPKDRFSAERLKGVDSTLKIQPAELGDSAVYLCASSPNSNQPQHFGDGTRLSIL.

J is TRBJ1-2 and V is TRBV7-2, with no clear D. The V gene's germline CDR1 is SGHTA and CDR2 FQGNSA. CDR3 size: 14 residues. The V end was cut by 5 bases, the J end by 8 bases, with 18 bases between. CDR3 DNA sequence: TGTGCCAGCAGCCCCGGCGCGGGGTTTAAAGGCTACACCTTC. As protein: CASSPGAGFKGYTF.

The gene calls are TRBV3-1 (or the pseudogene TRBV3-2) and TRBJ1-3; D gene unclear. V lost 6 bases, J lost 0 bases, and 15 bases lay in between. Germline assignment: CDR1 LGHDT and CDR2 YNNKEL (reference sequence). The CDR3 length is 16 residues. CDR3 amino acids: CASSKLIGSSGNTIYF. The DNA of the CDR3 is TGTGCCAGCAGTAAGCTTATCGGGAGCTCTGGAAACACCATATATTTT.

V and J are TRBV6-2 or TRBV6-3 and TRBJ2-7, with 8 bases that match TRBD1. Germline trimming cut 6 bases from V and 0 bases from J; bases unmatched to any gene: 4. This CDR3 comprises 14 residues. Germline V gene data show CDR1 as MNHEY and CDR2 as SVGEGT. The CDR3 region has the DNA TGTGCCAGCAGCTCCGGACAGGGCTCCTACGAGCAGTACTTC. Its protein is CASSSGQGSYEQYF.

The rearrangement joins TRBV2 to TRBJ2-7; TRBD1 agrees at 7 bases. Per germline, CDR1 SNHLY and CDR2 FYNNEI. This CDR3 spans 15 amino acids. After removal of 6 bases from V and 3 bases from J, the junction contained 11 bases not matched to a gene. DNA of the CDR3: TGTGCCAGCAGCTACGGGACAGCGATTTACTACGAGCAGTACTTC. Translated: CASSYGTAIYYEQYF.

The V and J genes are TRBV6-5 and TRBJ1-2; 7 bases agree with TRBD1. Per germline, CDR1 MNHEY and CDR2 SVGAGI. CDR3 length equals 14 residues. Trimming cost V 7 bases and J 5 bases; bases outside gene matches: 10. This chain's CDR3 is CASKERPTGYGYTF. The CDR3 bases are TGTGCCAGCAAAGAACGGCCGACAGGGTATGGCTACACCTTC.

The V gene is TRBV5-1, the J gene TRBJ2-7; 13 nucleotides line up with TRBD2. J gave up 4 bases and V 0 bases, and 4 bases lay outside the gene matches. The CDR3 runs to 16 residues. From germline, CDR1 is SGHRS and CDR2 YFSETQ. The DNA for the CDR3 is TGCGCCAGCAGCTTGGCAGGGACTAGCGGGAAATACGAGCAGTACTTC. This encodes CASSLAGTSGKYEQYF.

This clone was detected once. This rearrangement joins TRBV11-2 to TRBJ2-3; TRBD2 matches 8 bases. Germline CDR1 reads SGHAT; CDR2 reads FQNNGV. The CDR3 has 14 amino acids. V was pared by 3 bases and J by 7 bases, with 6 bases of the junction left unmatched. The CDR3 loop reads CASSLPGGPNTQYF. The CDR3 DNA reads as TGTGCCAGCAGCTTGCCGGGAGGGCCGAATACGCAGTATTTT.

The chain uses TRBV19 and TRBJ2-3; 7 bases line up with TRBD1. The ends lost 5 bases at V and 4 bases at J; junction bases unmatched: 6. The CDR3 consists of 14 residues. Germline values: CDR1 LNHDA, CDR2 SQIVND (reference sequence). The CDR3 reads CASSPGTAPDTQYF. CDR3 DNA sequence: TGTGCCAGTAGTCCGGGGACAGCCCCAGATACGCAGTATTTT.

This chain links TRBV18 with TRBJ2-1; D perhaps matches TRBD1 (5 bases). The CDR3 is 15 amino acids. V lost 6 bases and J lost 2, with 14 bases in between. The germline gives CDR1 KGHSH, CDR2 LQKENI. This CDR3 is CASSPTQGTYNEQFF. The CDR3 DNA follows: TGTGCCAGCTCGCCCACCCAGGGAACCTACAATGAGCAGTTCTTC.

CDR3 nucleotide sequence: TGTGCCAGCAGCTTAGGGGGCCTCGGGTCCACGAACACCGGGGAGCTGTTTTTT. This codes for CASSLGGLGSTNTGELFF. The chain combines TRBV11-3 with TRBJ2-2; D may be TRBD1 (5 bases). Germline V lookup: CDR1 SGHNT, CDR2 YENEEA. V lost 1 base and J 0 bases, leaving 15 bases between the germline ends. This CDR3 spans 18 amino acids.

This sequence joins TRBV7-7 and TRBJ1-2, with 8 bases identical to TRBD1. The CDR3 is 16 residues long. V lost 4 bases and J lost 8; bases outside the gene matches: 15. Germline CDR1 reads SSHAT; CDR2 reads FNYEAQ (reference sequence). The CDR3 reads CASSSLLTGTGWGYTF. In DNA, the CDR3 is TGTGCCAGCAGCTCCTTATTAACCGGGACAGGCTGGGGCTACACCTTC. Filled out from reference TRBV7-7 and TRBJ1-2, the complete variable domain reads GAGVSQSPRYKVTKRGQDVTLRCDPISSHATLYWYQQALGQGPEFLTYFNYEAQPDKSGLPSDRFSAERPEGSISTLTIQRTEQRDSAMYRCASSSLLTGTGWGYTFGSGTRLTVV.